This T cell receptor beta chain was sequenced for a study of vaccination effects on CD4 cells after COVID-19. Points on this clone: Its matching antigen is unknown.

Antigen-specific CD4+ T cell clonotypes were called by their expansion after viral peptide-pool culture in ViraFEST. The culture ran for roughly ten days before CD4+ T cells were isolated. None of these healthy vaccinees had been infected with SARS-CoV-2 before vaccination. The authors replaced half the medium with IL-2 medium on days 3 and 7. Here immunoSEQ multiplex PCR was the method, and the copy in TCRdb shows in-frame clones only, minus some. Of fewer than 40,000 clones in the sample, roughly 63% were seen once. Whole-study findings and limits: The study had few convalescent patients and no early post-infection timepoints. Common cold coronavirus cross-reactivity was shown by only 1 of 255 vaccine-induced clones in healthy vaccinees.

Germline CDR1 and CDR2: KGHSH and LQKENI. With 2 bases removed from V and 3 bases from J, the gap between germline ends came to 13 bases. This CDR3 contains 15 residues. The TCR sequence derives from a human donor who received a COVID-19 vaccine. Here the sequenced sample was CD4+ T cells from PBMCs cultured with HCoV-229E spike peptides, taken before COVID-19 vaccination. V is TRBV18 and J is TRBJ1-2; the D gene is possibly TRBD1 (5 bases). The CDR3 sequence: CASSPAWDGDYGYTF. The CDR3 bases are TGTGCCAGCTCACCAGCCTGGGACGGCGACTATGGCTACACCTTC.